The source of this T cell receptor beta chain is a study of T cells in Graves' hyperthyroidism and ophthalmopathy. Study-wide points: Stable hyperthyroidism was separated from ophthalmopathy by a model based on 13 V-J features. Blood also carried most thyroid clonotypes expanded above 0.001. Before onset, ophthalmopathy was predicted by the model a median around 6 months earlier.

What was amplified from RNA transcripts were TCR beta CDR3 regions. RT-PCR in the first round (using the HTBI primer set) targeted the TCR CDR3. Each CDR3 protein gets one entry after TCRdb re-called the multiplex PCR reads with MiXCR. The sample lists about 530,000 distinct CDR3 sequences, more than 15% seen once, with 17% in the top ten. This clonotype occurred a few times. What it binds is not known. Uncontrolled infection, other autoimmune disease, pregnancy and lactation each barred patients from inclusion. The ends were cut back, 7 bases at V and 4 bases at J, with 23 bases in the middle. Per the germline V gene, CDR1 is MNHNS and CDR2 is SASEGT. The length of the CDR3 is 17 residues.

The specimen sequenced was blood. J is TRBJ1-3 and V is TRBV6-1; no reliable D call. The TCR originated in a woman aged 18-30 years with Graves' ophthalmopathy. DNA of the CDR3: TGTGCCAGCACTCGAAGTGAGAGGAGGGAGACCGGAAACACCATATATTTT. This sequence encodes CASTRSERRETGNTIYF.